This TCR beta chain was retrieved from a study of T-cell reconstitution after alpha-beta-depleted transplantation in children. Study findings and constraints: After one year, T-cell counts and TCRbeta diversity mostly came from new T cells. There were some patients whose high TCRbeta diversity at day 60 came from surviving recipient T cells and thymic progenitors. Two months or so post-transplant, alpha-beta T cells reportedly derived from several hundred expanded graft clones.

Concerning this clonotype: Its antigen is not identified.

Germline V gene data show CDR1 as SGHRS and CDR2 as YFSETQ. V shed 4 bases and J 3 bases; nucleotides not matched to a gene: 9. The CDR3 runs to 15 residues. Preparation of the TCRbeta library was carried out with unique molecular identifiers. One entry per CDR3 protein, called by TCRdb with MiXCR from the PCR reads. The table has approximately 980,000 distinct CDR3 sequences, less than 30% seen once. This sample comprised PBMCs, mostly from graft donor cells, obtained 360 days after TCRalphabeta/CD19-depleted stem cell transplant. The chain is built from TRBV5-1 and TRBJ2-7, with 8 bases fitting TRBD1. This sequence originates from a boy under two years old who had a stem cell transplant for SCID, so the T cells may come from the graft donor. Here the CDR3 DNA reads TGCGCCAGCAGCCTAGGGACAGGTCTTCTCTACGAGCAGTACTTC. This codes for CASSLGTGLLYEQYF.